These T cell receptor beta chains were read from a single sample in a study of blood T cell repertoires in COVID-19. Profiling relied on immunoSEQ multiplex PCR, and the TCRdb table lists in-frame clones only, not all of them. The sample carries some 200,000 clones, 78% recorded once. Sequencing was done on a sample of PBMCs or T cells enriched from blood (not recorded which). The receptors originated from a woman in her 50s who had recovered from COVID-19. CDR3s leave out the opening cysteine and the closing phenylalanine or tryptophan.

V gene,J gene,CDR3 protein
TRBV6-4,TRBJ2-2,ASRQGQAGELF
TRBV21-1,TRBJ2-2,ASKARLSGRRLNTGELF
TRBV27,TRBJ1-1,ASSLRPLSREAF
TRBV2,TRBJ2-3,ASSEFLAGGY
TRBV7-3,TRBJ2-7,ASSPTYGSYEQY
TRBV18,TRBJ1-4,ASSPGQLRNEKLF
TRBV7-2,TRBJ2-1,ASSPGRVAYNEQF
TRBV7-9,TRBJ2-3,ASSRTGFGDTQY
TRBV30,TRBJ1-2,AWSETAGQTCT
TRBV27,TRBJ1-6,ASSPGGYNSPLH
TRBV4-3,TRBJ2-1,ASSQEIGLAREQF
TRBV7-2,TRBJ2-2,ASSSRALGLAGNTGELF
TRBV28,TRBJ2-7,ASRGRYEQY
TRBV19,TRBJ1-5,ASSTQGVWDNQPQH
TRBV15,TRBJ2-3,ATSGNSGDTQY
TRBV4-2,TRBJ1-1,ASSQDRGLPEAF
TRBV25-1,TRBJ2-5,ASRLGEETQY
TRBV3-1/TRBV3-2,TRBJ2-7,ASSQDLSYEQY
TRBV10-3,TRBJ2-7,AIGGLAETEQY
TRBV10-3,TRBJ2-3,AISEYGTGVSTDTQY
TRBV27,TRBJ2-5,ASSSLAGGEETQY
TRBV7-6,TRBJ2-3,ASSLGGRSPDTQY
TRBV28,TRBJ2-5,ASSSPSVMVAGTFGGMKTQY
TRBV28,TRBJ1-5,ASSQTRPQH
TRBV14,TRBJ2-3,ASSQGGLASTDTQY
TRBV5-1,TRBJ1-6,ASSIDRPNSPLH
TRBV6-5,TRBJ2-3,ASRTLAGADTQY
TRBV13,TRBJ1-5,ASSLGPGNQPQH
TRBV6-5,TRBJ2-4,AILDLAKNIQY
TRBV2,TRBJ2-7,ASSETGRGAYEQY
TRBV30,TRBJ2-3,AWSRGGSGSTADTQY
TRBV19,TRBJ2-5,ASTPAGVAETQY
TRBV5-1,TRBJ2-1,ASSLVGRASNEQF
TRBV24-1,TRBJ2-7,ATSDSGASYEQY
TRBV7-2,TRBJ1-3,ASSFEPGAGNTIY
TRBV11-2,TRBJ2-2,ASSVTGELF
TRBV5-5,TRBJ2-5,ASSFAGQEETQY
TRBV6-5,TRBJ1-1,ASSYNQVNTEAF
TRBV18,TRBJ2-5,ASSQMDSHQETQY
TRBV7-3,TRBJ2-1,ASSPSGNSYNEQF
TRBV28,TRBJ2-7,ASSFPGVEN
TRBV9,TRBJ2-3,ASSVDRDTQY
TRBV10-3,TRBJ1-3,AISGQTGSGSGNTIY
TRBV15,TRBJ2-4,ATSRTLAGAKNIQY
TRBV30,TRBJ1-5,AWSAPRMASNQPQH
TRBV7-9,TRBJ1-3,ASSSSGSIY
TRBV9,TRBJ2-1,ASSVRGDGSEQF